The 13 T cell receptor beta chains in this list originate from one sample, sequenced in a study of shared clonotypes between healthy human individuals. The data were produced by immunoSEQ multiplex PCR, yet TCRdb's version contains in-frame clones alone and is incomplete. The data contain about 1 million clones, roughly 74% of them singletons. Sequences were obtained from memory CD4+ T cells from PBMCs. Described subset: CD45RA-negative fraction. The origin of the receptors is a man younger than 30 in good health. Some clones in this sample may be carry-over from other donors' samples.

The rearrangement links TRBV11-3 to TRBJ2-3, with 14 bases aligning to TRBD2. This CDR3 region has 17 residues. V trimming: 5 bases; J trimming: 5 bases; junction bases outside the gene matches: 9. Germline V lookup: CDR1 SGHNT, CDR2 YENEEA. The CDR3 loop is CASSPSGTSGRGDTQYF. CDR3 coding DNA: TGTGCCAGCAGCCCAAGTGGGACTAGCGGGAGAGGAGATACGCAGTATTTT.

The gene calls are TRBV5-4 and TRBJ2-3, with no clear D. The ends were cut back, 5 bases at V and 2 bases at J, with 24 bases in the middle. The CDR3 extends over 18 amino acids. Germline CDR1 and CDR2: SGHNT and YYREEE (reference sequence). The CDR3 region is CASSRGQIPLLTTDTQYF. For the CDR3, the DNA is TGTGCCAGCAGTAGAGGCCAGATTCCCCTCCTTACCACAGATACGCAGTATTTT.

The J gene is TRBJ2-7, the V gene TRBV28; maybe TRBD1 (5 bases). The CDR3 extends over 13 amino acids. V dropped 3 bases and J dropped 11 bases, with 17 bases sitting between them. Germline V gene lookup returns CDR1 MDHEN and CDR2 SYDVKM. The CDR3: CASSLRQYGTEYF. The CDR3 DNA reads TGTGCCAGCAGTTTGCGACAGTATGGTACGGAGTACTTC.

This clone appeared a single time. The CDR3 bases are TGTGCCAGCAGCCGTAGCCTTGGGGTAAGGTATGAGCAGTTCTTC. Residues: CASSRSLGVRYEQFF. The rearrangement links TRBV28 to TRBJ2-1; D unresolved. V was cut by 6 bases and J by 8 bases, with 20 bases left in between. CDR1 and CDR2 (germline): MDHEN, SYDVKM. The CDR3 runs to 15 residues.

The gene calls are TRBV27 and TRBJ2-2; D is perhaps TRBD1 (6 bases). V lost 6 bases to trimming and J lost 9 bases, with 23 bases between them. The CDR3 runs 16 residues. Germline CDR1 and CDR2: MNHEY and SMNVEV (reference sequence). The CDR3 here is CASRPPGEPGARELFF. The CDR3 coding sequence is TGTGCCAGCAGACCCCCAGGGGAGCCGGGTGCACGGGAGCTGTTTTTT.

The J gene is TRBJ2-3, the V gene TRBV5-1, with a possible D match to TRBD2 (5 bases). Trimming shortened V by 5 bases and J by 1 base, and 11 bases separated the two germline ends. The CDR3 sequence is 14 residues long. Per germline, CDR1 SGHRS and CDR2 YFSETQ. The CDR3 DNA sequence: TGCGCCAGCAGTCGGGAAGCGGGCACAGATACGCAGTATTTT. Translating it yields CASSREAGTDTQYF.

This clone was recorded a few times. The genes are TRBV10-1 and TRBJ1-2; 11 bases fit TRBD1. Germline assignment: CDR1 WNHNN and CDR2 SYGVQD (reference sequence). This CDR3 has 13 amino acids. J gave up 6 bases and V 10 bases, and 7 bases lay outside the gene matches. CDR3 sequence (DNA): TGCGCCAAAGGGACAGGGGGGAAGGATGGCTACACCTTC. It translates to CAKGTGGKDGYTF.

This clone was seen a few times. This chain links TRBV7-3 with TRBJ2-1; no clear D gene. Trimming removed 2 bases from V and 1 base from J, with 6 bases in between. CDR3 size: 14 residues. The germline gives CDR1 SGHTA, CDR2 FQGTGA. CDR3 region: CASSLRASYNEQFF. The DNA of the CDR3 is TGTGCCAGCAGCTTACGAGCTTCCTACAATGAGCAGTTCTTC. Combining the CDR3 with reference TRBV7-3 and TRBJ2-1 gives the whole variable domain GAGVSQTPSNKVTEKGKYVELRCDPISGHTALYWYRQSLGQGPEFLIYFQGTGAADDSGLPNDRFFAVRPEGSVSTLKIQRTERGDSAVYLCASSLRASYNEQFFGPGTRLTVL.

The rearrangement links TRBV28 to TRBJ1-1; D ambiguous. This CDR3 has 14 amino acids. Germline V gene sequence: CDR1 MDHEN, CDR2 SYDVKM. Trimming stripped 5 bases from V and 0 bases from J, with 10 bases between. The CDR3 protein is CASSRRVLNTEAFF. In nucleotides, the CDR3 is TGTGCCAGCAGTCGCCGGGTCTTGAACACTGAAGCTTTCTTT.

The chain links TRBV2 to TRBJ2-3, with a tentative D call TRBD2 (6 bases). The CDR3 is 14 amino acids. Between the trimmed V and J ends, which lost 9 bases and 5 bases, there was a span of 18 bases. Germline V CDR1 and CDR2: SNHLY, FYNNEI. The CDR3 nucleotides read TGTGCCAGTGCCCCCGAGACTAGACTAGATACGCAGTATTTT. Its translation is CASAPETRLDTQYF.

CDR3 protein: CASTPYGQSNEKLFF. The CDR3 DNA reads as TGTGCCAGCACCCCCTATGGACAGTCAAATGAAAAACTGTTTTTT. This sequence joins TRBV6-6 and TRBJ1-4; possibly TRBD1 for D (6 bases). The V gene's germline CDR1 is MNHNY and CDR2 SVGAGI (reference sequence). The CDR3 totals 15 residues. V lost 7 bases and J lost 5, with 17 bases in between.

The V call is TRBV4-1, the J call TRBJ2-2; 8 bases line up with TRBD2. The CDR3 extends over 17 amino acids. Germline V gene data show CDR1 as MGHRA and CDR2 as YSYEKL. The ends lost 4 bases at V and 1 base at J; junction bases unmatched: 8. CDR3 residues: CASSPLGLAGNTGELFF. CDR3 coding DNA: TGCGCCAGCAGCCCCCTGGGGCTAGCGGGGAACACCGGGGAGCTGTTTTTT.

For this clone: This sample includes further DNA sequences coding for the same CDR3. The rearrangement uses TRBV9 and TRBJ1-1; no clear D. Between the trimmed V and J ends, which lost 0 bases and 3 bases, there was a span of 6 bases. Germline CDR1 reads SGDLS; CDR2 reads YYNGEE. The CDR3 runs 13 residues. The CDR3 coding sequence is TGTGCCAGCAGCGTAGCCGGCTACACTGAAGCTTTCTTT. This translates into CASSVAGYTEAFF.